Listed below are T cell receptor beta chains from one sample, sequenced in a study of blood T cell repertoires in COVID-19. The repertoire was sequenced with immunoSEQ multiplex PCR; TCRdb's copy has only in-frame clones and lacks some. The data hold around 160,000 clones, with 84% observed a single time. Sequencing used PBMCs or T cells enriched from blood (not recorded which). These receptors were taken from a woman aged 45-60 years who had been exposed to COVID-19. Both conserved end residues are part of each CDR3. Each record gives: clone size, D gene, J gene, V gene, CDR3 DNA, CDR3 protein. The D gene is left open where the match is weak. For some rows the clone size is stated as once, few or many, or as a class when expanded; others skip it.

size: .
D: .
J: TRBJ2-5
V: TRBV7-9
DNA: TGTGCCAGCAGCTCCCGGGGGGCAGTTCAAGAGACCCAGTACTTC
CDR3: CASSSRGAVQETQYF

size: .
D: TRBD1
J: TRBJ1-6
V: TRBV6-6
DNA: TGTGCCAGCAGTTACCAGGGACAGACTAATTCACCCCTCCACTTT
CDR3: CASSYQGQTNSPLHF

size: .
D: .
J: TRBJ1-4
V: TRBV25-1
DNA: TGTGCCAGCAGTGAATGGGGGCAACCAGAAAAACTGTTTTTT
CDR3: CASSEWGQPEKLFF

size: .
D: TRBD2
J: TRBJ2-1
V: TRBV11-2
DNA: TGTGCCAGCAGCTTCGAGCGGGGGGATTTCAATGAGCAGTTCTTC
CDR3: CASSFERGDFNEQFF

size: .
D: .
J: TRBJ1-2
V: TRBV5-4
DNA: TGTGCCAGCAGCAGGAAATCCCCCACCCCGGAGGATGGCTACACCTTC
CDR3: CASSRKSPTPEDGYTF

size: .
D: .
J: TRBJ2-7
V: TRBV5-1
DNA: TGCGCCAGCAGACGTTACTTCCAGGGTTCCTACGAGCAGTACTTC
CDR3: CASRRYFQGSYEQYF

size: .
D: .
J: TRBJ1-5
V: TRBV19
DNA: TGTGCCAGTAGTATAGAGTATGGCAATCAGCCCCAGCATTTT
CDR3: CASSIEYGNQPQHF

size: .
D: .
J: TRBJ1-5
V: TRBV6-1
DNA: TGTGCCAGCAGTGAAGCATGGGGGGATCAGCCCCAGCATTTT
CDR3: CASSEAWGDQPQHF

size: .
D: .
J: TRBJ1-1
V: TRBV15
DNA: TGTGCCACCAGTCGACTGTCGGCACGTGAAGCTTTCTTT
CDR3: CATSRLSAREAFF

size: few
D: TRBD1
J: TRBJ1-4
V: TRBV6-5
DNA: TGTGCCACCTGGACAGGTGACGGGGGTGAAAAACTGTTTTTT
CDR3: CATWTGDGGEKLFF

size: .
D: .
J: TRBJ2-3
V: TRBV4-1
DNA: TGCGCCAGCAGCCAAGATCGAGCAGGGGCACCCACAGATACGCAGTATTTT
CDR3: CASSQDRAGAPTDTQYF

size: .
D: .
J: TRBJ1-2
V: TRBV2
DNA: TGTGCCAGCAGTGAGATGCAGTCCTATGGCTACACCTTC
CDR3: CASSEMQSYGYTF

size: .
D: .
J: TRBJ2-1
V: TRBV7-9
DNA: TGTGCCAGCAGCTTAGACTTAGACTCGGGACAGCGGGTCAATGAGCAGTTCTTC
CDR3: CASSLDLDSGQRVNEQFF

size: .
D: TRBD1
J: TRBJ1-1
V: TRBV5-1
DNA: TGCGCCAGCAGCTTATCAGGGGGCGGAGGCACTGAAGCTTTCTTT
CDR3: CASSLSGGGGTEAFF

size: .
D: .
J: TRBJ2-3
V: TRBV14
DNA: TGTGCCAGCAGCCAAGTTCAGGGAAGGGGTACGCAGTATTTT
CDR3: CASSQVQGRGTQYF

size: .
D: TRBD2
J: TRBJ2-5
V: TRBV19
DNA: TGTGCCAGTAGTAGTCTAGCGGAAGAGACCCAGTACTTC
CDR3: CASSSLAEETQYF

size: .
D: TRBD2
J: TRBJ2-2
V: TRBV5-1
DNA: TGCGCCAGCAGCTTGATTACTAGCGTCACGAACACCGGGGAGCTGTTTTTT
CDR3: CASSLITSVTNTGELFF

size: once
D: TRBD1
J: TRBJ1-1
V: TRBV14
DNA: TGTGCCAGCAGCCAAGCACAGGGGACGGGGACTGAAGCTTTCTTT
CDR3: CASSQAQGTGTEAFF

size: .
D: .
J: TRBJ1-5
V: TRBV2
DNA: TGTGCCAGCAGTGGACAGGTCCAGGGTTCGAATCAGCCCCAGCATTTT
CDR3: CASSGQVQGSNQPQHF

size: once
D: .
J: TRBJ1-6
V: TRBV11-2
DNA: TGTGCCAGCAGCTTAGGTCGTAATTCACCCCTCCACTTT
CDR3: CASSLGRNSPLHF

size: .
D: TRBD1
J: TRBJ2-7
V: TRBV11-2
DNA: TGTGCCAGCAGCTACAGGGGCTACGAGCAGTACTTC
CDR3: CASSYRGYEQYF

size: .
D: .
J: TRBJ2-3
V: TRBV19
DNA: TGTGCCAGTAGTATTCTGGGGGCGCCTACAGATACGCAGTATTTT
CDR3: CASSILGAPTDTQYF

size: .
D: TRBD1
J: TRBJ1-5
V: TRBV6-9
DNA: TGTGCCAGCAGTTACGGGACAGGGGTAGAAGGCAATCAGCCCCAGCATTTT
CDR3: CASSYGTGVEGNQPQHF

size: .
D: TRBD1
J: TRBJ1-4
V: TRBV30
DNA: TGTGCCTGGAGTGTAGGACAGGGGAATGAAAAACTGTTTTTT
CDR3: CAWSVGQGNEKLFF

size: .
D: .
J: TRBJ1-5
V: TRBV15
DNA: TGTGCCACCAGCAGATCGGGGGACGGGCGTCAGCCCCAGCATTTT
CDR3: CATSRSGDGRQPQHF

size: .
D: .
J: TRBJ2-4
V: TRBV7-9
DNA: TGTGCCAGCAGCCTTTTGTCTAGTCTCCAAAACATTCAGTACTTC
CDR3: CASSLLSSLQNIQYF

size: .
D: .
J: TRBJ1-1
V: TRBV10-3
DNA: TGTGCCATCAGTGAGTCGATGGCTTCCGAAGCTTTCTTT
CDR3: CAISESMASEAFF

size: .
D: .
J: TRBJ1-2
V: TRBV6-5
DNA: TGTGCCAGCAGTTACTCACCCGGGAACTATGGCTACACCTTC
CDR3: CASSYSPGNYGYTF

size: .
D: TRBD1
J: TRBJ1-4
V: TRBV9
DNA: TGTGCCAGCAGCGACCGGGACAGGGGTGAAAAACTGTTTTTT
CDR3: CASSDRDRGEKLFF

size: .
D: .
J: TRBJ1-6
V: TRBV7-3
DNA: TGTGCCAGCAGCTTAGGCCGTAATAATTCACCCCTCCACTTT
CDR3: CASSLGRNNSPLHF

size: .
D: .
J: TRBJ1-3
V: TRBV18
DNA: TGTGCCAGCTCCCGTGGCGGAAGAGTTGGAAACACCATATATTTT
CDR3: CASSRGGRVGNTIYF

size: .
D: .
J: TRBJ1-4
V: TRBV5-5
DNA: TGTGCCAGCAGCTTGGCTAGTTGGGCTAATGAAAAACTGTTTTTT
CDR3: CASSLASWANEKLFF

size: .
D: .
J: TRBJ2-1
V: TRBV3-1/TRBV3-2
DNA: TGTGCCAGCAGCCAAGGGGGGGTTCTTAGGAATGAGCAGTTCTTC
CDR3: CASSQGGVLRNEQFF

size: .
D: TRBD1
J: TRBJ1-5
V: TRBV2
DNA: TGTGCCAGCAGTGAGTGGGGACAGGGGCCGTCAAATCAGCCCCAGCATTTT
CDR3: CASSEWGQGPSNQPQHF

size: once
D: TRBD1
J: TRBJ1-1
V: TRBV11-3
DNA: TGTGCCAGCAGCCACAGGGGGGAGAACACTGAAGCTTTCTTT
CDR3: CASSHRGENTEAFF

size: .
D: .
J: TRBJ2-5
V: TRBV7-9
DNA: TGTGCCAGCAGCCCAATCCCGGGTCTCATCGGGGAGACCCAGTACTTC
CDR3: CASSPIPGLIGETQYF

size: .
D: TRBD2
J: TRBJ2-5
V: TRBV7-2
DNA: TGTGCCAGCAGCCTTAGGACTAGCAGAGAGACCCAGTACTTC
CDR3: CASSLRTSRETQYF

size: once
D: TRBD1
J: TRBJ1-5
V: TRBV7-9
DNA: TGTGCCAGCAGCTATGCCACCGGGACAGGGGGCAATCAGCCCCAGCATTTT
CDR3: CASSYATGTGGNQPQHF

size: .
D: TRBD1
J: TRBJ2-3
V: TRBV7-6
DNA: TGTGCCAGCAGCCCTGGGACAGGGTCAGATACGCAGTATTTT
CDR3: CASSPGTGSDTQYF

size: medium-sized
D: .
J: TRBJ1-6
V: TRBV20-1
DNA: TGCAGTGCTAGTCCAGCGGGGGCGGAGAATTCACCCCTCCACTTT
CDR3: CSASPAGAENSPLHF

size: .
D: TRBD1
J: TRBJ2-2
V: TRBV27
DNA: TGTGCCAGCAAGGACAGGGGGGGTTTTGGCGGGGAGCTGTTTTTT
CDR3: CASKDRGGFGGELFF

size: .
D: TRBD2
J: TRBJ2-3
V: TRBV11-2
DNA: TGTGCCAGCAGCTTCTCCCGCCTAGCGGGGGACACAGATACGCAGTATTTT
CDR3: CASSFSRLAGDTDTQYF

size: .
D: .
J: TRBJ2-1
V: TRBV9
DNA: TGTGCCAGCAGCCCTCCAACCAGGACTGGCTACAATGAGCAGTTCTTC
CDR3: CASSPPTRTGYNEQFF

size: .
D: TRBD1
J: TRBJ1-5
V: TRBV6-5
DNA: TGTGCCAGCACACAGGGGCAGAGCATGAATCAGCCCCAGCATTTT
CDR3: CASTQGQSMNQPQHF

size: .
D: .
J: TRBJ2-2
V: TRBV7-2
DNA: TGTGCCAGCAGCTTTGGGCCCCGGGAGCTGTTTTTT
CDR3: CASSFGPRELFF

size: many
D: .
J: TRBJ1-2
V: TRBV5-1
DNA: TGCGCCAGCAGCTTGGATGGCCTCTATGGCTACACCTTC
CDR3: CASSLDGLYGYTF

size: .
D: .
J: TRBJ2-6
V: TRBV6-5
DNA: TGTGCCAGCAGTTACTTCCAAGGGGTAGGGGCCAACGTCCTGACTTTC
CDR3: CASSYFQGVGANVLTF

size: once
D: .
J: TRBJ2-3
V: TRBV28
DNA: TGTGCCAGCAGTTTTCTTCGACGGCGACTCCCAAATACGCAGTATTTT
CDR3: CASSFLRRRLPNTQYF

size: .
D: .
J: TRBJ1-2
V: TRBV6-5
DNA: TGTGCCAGCAGATCAGACTTCTATGGCTACACCTTC
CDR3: CASRSDFYGYTF

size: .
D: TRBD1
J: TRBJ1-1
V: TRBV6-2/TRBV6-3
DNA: TGTGCCAGCAGTTACAGGGGGCGAACTGAAGCTTTCTTT
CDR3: CASSYRGRTEAFF

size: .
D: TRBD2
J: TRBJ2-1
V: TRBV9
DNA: TGTGCCAGCAGCGTAGCACTAGCGGGAGGGATCGGGGGCTACAATGAGCAGTTCTTC
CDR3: CASSVALAGGIGGYNEQFF

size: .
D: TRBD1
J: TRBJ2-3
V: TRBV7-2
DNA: TGTGCCAGCAGCTTAGAGGGTGCCGGGACAGGGGGCTTGAATACGCAGTATTTT
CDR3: CASSLEGAGTGGLNTQYF

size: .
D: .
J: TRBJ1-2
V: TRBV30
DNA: TGTGCCTGGAGTGAAGGGGTGGGTGGCTACACCTTC
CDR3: CAWSEGVGGYTF

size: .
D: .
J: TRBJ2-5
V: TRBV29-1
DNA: TGCAGCGTTGAACTGCCCGGGGTCCAGGAGACCCAGTACTTC
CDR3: CSVELPGVQETQYF

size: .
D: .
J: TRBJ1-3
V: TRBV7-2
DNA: TGTGCCAGCAGCCCCCGGGGGGCAATCAGCTCCATATATTTT
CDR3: CASSPRGAISSIYF

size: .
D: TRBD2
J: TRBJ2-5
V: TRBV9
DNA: TGTGCCAGCAGCGCGACTAGCGGAGGGGGTAAAGAGACCCAGTACTTC
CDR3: CASSATSGGGKETQYF

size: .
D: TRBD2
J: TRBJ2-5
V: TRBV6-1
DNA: TGTGCCAGCAGTGAAGGCGGGAGCCTGAACCAGTACTTC
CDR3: CASSEGGSLNQYF

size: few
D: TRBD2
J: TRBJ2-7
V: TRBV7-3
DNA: TGTGCCAGCAGCTTAGGCGGGGGGAGGAACGAGCAGTACTTC
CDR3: CASSLGGGRNEQYF

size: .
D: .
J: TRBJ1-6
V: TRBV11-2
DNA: TGTGCCAGCAGCTTAGCCGCCGGGGTTCAGGACCTCACCCTCCACTTT
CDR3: CASSLAAGVQDLTLHF